This TCR beta chain was retrieved from a study of T cell responses to AZD1222 COVID-19 vaccine. Study-wide results and caveats: The number of AZD1222 recipients seropositive at baseline was only 6 or 7. Two AZD1222 doses significantly raised spike-specific TCR breadth and depth over controls. Researchers report vaccine-associated CD4 TCRs spanning spike, with dominance at 160-218 and 743-854.

Sequencing used immunoSEQ multiplex PCR; TCRdb keeps in-frame clones, though not all of them. The sample holds about 42,000 clones; approximately 88% are singletons and the top ten take 18%. This CDR3 spans 20 amino acids. Per the germline V gene, CDR1 is SGDLS and CDR2 is YYNGEE. The ends lost 0 bases at V and 2 bases at J; junction bases unmatched: 14. In regard to this clone: Its antigen remains unknown.

The chain carries TRBV9 and TRBJ2-2; 9 bases are a match to TRBD2. Sample: peripheral blood, taken 28 days after the second AZD1222 dose. The clonotype comes from an adult who received the AZD1222 COVID-19 vaccine. The CDR3 region has the DNA TGTGCCAGCAGCGTAGGGGTCTTCGCTAGCGGGGTGATAAACACCGGGGAGCTGTTTTTT. Protein: CASSVGVFASGVINTGELFF.